Listed below are T cell receptor beta chains from one sample, sequenced in a study of post-analysis software for immune sequencing data. TCRdb itself ran the PCR reads through MiXCR, one entry per CDR3 protein. Here the sample spans fewer than 850,000 distinct CDR3 sequences, just under 30% being singletons. The sample comprised blood. These receptors originate from a girl aged 5-17 years with multiple sclerosis. Both conserved end residues are part of each CDR3. D genes are given only for firm matches. Expanded clones are given a class, and other clones once, few, many or no size at all.

NA	TRBV15	NA	TRBJ1-5	TGTGCCACCAGCAGAGGAGGACAGATAGATCAGCCCCAGCATTTT	CATSRGGQIDQPQHF
NA	TRBV3-1	NA	TRBJ1-1	TGTGCCAGCAGCCAAGTTAAAGGGGAAGCTTTCTTT	CASSQVKGEAFF
NA	TRBV2	TRBD1	TRBJ1-1	TGTGCCAGCCTTGGCAGGGGGACTTTTCTAGACACTGAAGCTTTCTTT	CASLGRGTFLDTEAFF
many	TRBV12-3/TRBV12-4	TRBD1	TRBJ2-7	TGTGCCAGCAGTATAGGGGGCGGTCGTTACGAGCAGTACTTC	CASSIGGGRYEQYF
NA	TRBV3-1	TRBD1	TRBJ2-3	TGTGCCAGCAGCCAAGTAGGCGGGACAGGAACGTCTCCGCAGTATTTT	CASSQVGGTGTSPQYF
few	TRBV7-6	TRBD2	TRBJ2-1	TGTGCCAGCAGCTCGCTCCGGACTAGCGATGAGCAGTTCTTC	CASSSLRTSDEQFF
NA	TRBV29-1	TRBD1	TRBJ2-5	TGCAGCGTAGGTCCCGGGACAGGAAAGCAGTACTTC	CSVGPGTGKQYF
NA	TRBV29-1	TRBD2	TRBJ2-7	TGCAGCGTTGAAGTCGCCACTAGCGGGTCCCCCTACGAGCAGTACTTC	CSVEVATSGSPYEQYF
few	TRBV4-2	TRBD2	TRBJ2-1	TGTGCCAGCAGCCCCGCGGGGGGGTCAGTTGAGCAGTTCTTC	CASSPAGGSVEQFF
few	TRBV5-1	NA	TRBJ2-7	TGCGCCAGCAGCTTCGGGTCATCCGGGACACTTTTTTACGAGCAGTACTTC	CASSFGSSGTLFYEQYF
NA	TRBV9	NA	TRBJ2-7	TGTGCCAGCAGCCTGGGGGCCATCCGGGACGAGCAGTACTTC	CASSLGAIRDEQYF
many	TRBV15	NA	TRBJ2-4	TGTGCCACCAGCAGAGATAGGGTCATTCAGTACTTC	CATSRDRVIQYF
NA	TRBV9	TRBD1	TRBJ2-7	TGTGCCAGCAGCGTAGGGACAGGGGATTCCTACGAGCAGTACTTC	CASSVGTGDSYEQYF
NA	TRBV5-1	NA	TRBJ2-7	TGCGCCAGCAGCTTGGGGGAAAGCTCCTACGAGCAGTACTTC	CASSLGESSYEQYF
few	TRBV10-3	NA	TRBJ2-7	TGTGCCATCAGTGAGGGCGGTCGGGCCCACGAGCAGTACTTC	CAISEGGRAHEQYF
few	TRBV15	NA	TRBJ2-1	TGTGCCACCAGCAGAGTGTCTAGGGATAATGAGCAGTTCTTC	CATSRVSRDNEQFF
few	TRBV20-1	TRBD1	TRBJ2-4	TGCAGTGCCAACCCAGGGGGACAGGGGTTGGGAAACATTCAGTACTTC	CSANPGGQGLGNIQYF
few	TRBV7-2	TRBD2	TRBJ2-3	TGTGCCAGCAGGGCGGGACTAGCGGGAGGCCGTGCAGATACGCAGTATTTT	CASRAGLAGGRADTQYF
few	TRBV10-3	TRBD2	TRBJ2-3	TGTGCCATCAATAGAGGGACTAGCGGGGGGCAAGATACGCAGTATTTT	CAINRGTSGGQDTQYF
NA	TRBV29-1	NA	TRBJ1-1	TGCAGCGCGATTTGGAGAGGTTCGGGAGCTTTCTTT	CSAIWRGSGAFF
few	TRBV20-1	NA	TRBJ1-1	TGCAGTGCTAGAGCCGGGGCTGATGGTGAAGCTTTCTTT	CSARAGADGEAFF
few	TRBV20-1	NA	TRBJ2-3	TGCAGTGGGCTAGAGGCAGATACGCAGTATTTT	CSGLEADTQYF
few	TRBV5-1	TRBD1	TRBJ2-5	TGCGCCACGACTGACAGGGCGGAAGGAGAGACCCAGTACTTC	CATTDRAEGETQYF
NA	TRBV6-6	NA	TRBJ2-5	TGTGCCAGCAGTTACTCGGGGTTGGGCCAAGAGACCCAGTACTTC	CASSYSGLGQETQYF
few	TRBV12-3/TRBV12-4	NA	TRBJ1-5	TGTGCCAGCAGTACAGGGACGGTGAATCAGCCCCAGCATTTT	CASSTGTVNQPQHF
many	TRBV4-3	TRBD1	TRBJ2-1	TGCGCCAGCAGCCAAGGGTTGGCAGGGGGCAATGAGCAGTTCTTC	CASSQGLAGGNEQFF
few	TRBV27	TRBD1	TRBJ1-6	TGTGCCAGCAGCCGTAGCGGGACAGTGGATAATTCACCCCTCCACTTT	CASSRSGTVDNSPLHF
once	TRBV10-3	NA	TRBJ2-5	TGTGCCGTCAGTGCACAAGAGACCCAGTACTTC	CAVSAQETQYF
few	TRBV4-3	NA	TRBJ1-2	TGCGCCAGCAGCCAAGGGAGATCTGACGGCTACACCTTC	CASSQGRSDGYTF
NA	TRBV10-3	NA	TRBJ2-2	TGTGCCATCAAGGTCCCCACGAACACCGGGGAGCTGTTTTTT	CAIKVPTNTGELFF
NA	TRBV6-1	TRBD1	TRBJ2-6	TGTGCCAGCAGCCGCCGGACAGGCTCTGGGGCCAACGTCCTGACTTTC	CASSRRTGSGANVLTF
few	TRBV28	NA	TRBJ2-7	TGTGCCAGCAGCCTCCTGTTTTCGGGAGCACCGAGCAACGAGCAGTACTTC	CASSLLFSGAPSNEQYF
NA	TRBV29-1	TRBD1	TRBJ1-2	TGCAGCGTTGACGGACAGGGCTATGGCTACACCTTC	CSVDGQGYGYTF
NA	TRBV25-1	TRBD1	TRBJ1-4	TGTGCCAGCAGTGTACTCGACGGTGGGACAGATAATGAAAAACTGTTTTTT	CASSVLDGGTDNEKLFF
NA	TRBV19	TRBD1	TRBJ2-7	TGTGCCAGTAGTCTTCGGACAGGGTCGGGCGAGCAGTACTTC	CASSLRTGSGEQYF
NA	TRBV12-3/TRBV12-4	NA	TRBJ2-2	TGTGCCAGCAGTTTGAGGGGGACACTGAACACCGGGGAGCTGTTTTTT	CASSLRGTLNTGELFF
NA	TRBV20-1	TRBD2	TRBJ2-1	TGCAGTGCCGACAGGGCGGCTAGCGGGACTGATGAGCAGTTCTTC	CSADRAASGTDEQFF
few	TRBV5-1	NA	TRBJ1-2	TGCGCCAGCAGCTTGGTATTATCACAGGGAGATGGCTACACCTTC	CASSLVLSQGDGYTF